What follows is one TCR beta chain and its context. This sample stems from a study of shared clonotypes between healthy human individuals. The method was immunoSEQ multiplex PCR; TCRdb's version includes in-frame clones alone and lacks a portion of them. The sample lists a few million clones; roughly nine tenths were seen once. Germline V gives CDR1 SGHRS, CDR2 YFSETQ. CDR3 length: 13 residues. Trimming left V 2 bases short and J 10 bases short, with 13 bases between. The sequenced sample consisted of naive CD4+ T cells sorted from blood. Documented subset: CD45RA+ positively selected. The chain couples TRBV5-1 to TRBJ2-1, with D possibly matching TRBD1 (6 bases). The clonotype originates from a man aged 18 to 29 in good health. The CDR3 DNA sequence: TGCGCCAGCAGCTTCGGACAGTCGAGGGAGCAGTTCTTC. As protein: CASSFGQSREQFF.